The 31 T cell receptor beta chains listed next were all sequenced from one sample in a study of blood T cell repertoires in COVID-19. The data were produced by immunoSEQ multiplex PCR, yet TCRdb's version contains in-frame clones alone and is incomplete. The data show 250,000 to 300,000 clones, 70% to 90% seen once. Sequencing was done on a sample of PBMCs or T cells enriched from blood (not recorded which). These receptors all come from a woman aged 50 to 60 who had recovered from COVID-19.

The V and J genes are TRBV5-1 and TRBJ2-5, with TRBD1 identical over 7 bases. Germline assignment: CDR1 SGHRS and CDR2 YFSETQ. V shed 2 bases, J shed 4 bases, and the junction held 2 bases outside the gene matches. This CDR3 is 13 amino acids long. CDR3 in DNA: TGCGCCAGCAGCTTTGACAGGGTAGAGACCCAGTACTTC. This gives the protein CASSFDRVETQYF.

The sample holds one count of this clone. The chain recombines TRBV28 with TRBJ1-3; possible D gene TRBD1, 6 bases. CDR3 length: 17 amino acids. Deletions cut 5 bases from V and 0 bases from J, with 17 bases between. Per the germline V gene, CDR1 is MDHEN and CDR2 is SYDVKM. In nucleotides, the CDR3 is TGTGCCAGCAGTCTACTCCGGGACAAGAGCTCTGGAAACACCATATATTTT. Amino acids: CASSLLRDKSSGNTIYF.

This chain uses TRBV6-5 with TRBJ2-7, with 8 bases fitting TRBD1. The CDR3 contains 16 residues. Germline V lookup: CDR1 MNHEY, CDR2 SVGAGI. V shed 2 bases and J 5 bases; nucleotides not matched to a gene: 11. In DNA form, the CDR3 reads TGTGCCAGCAGTTACGGACAGGGTCGGCCCCTTGACGAGCAGTACTTC. Encoded protein: CASSYGQGRPLDEQYF.

The chain combines TRBV5-4 with TRBJ1-3; D might be TRBD1 (6 bases). The germline CDR1 and CDR2 sequences are SGHNT and YYREEE (reference sequence). The CDR3 runs 15 residues. The V end lost 2 bases, the J end lost 4 bases, and 13 bases lay between the germline ends. CDR3 in amino acids: CASSFLGGEGNTIYF. The CDR3, as DNA: TGTGCCAGCAGCTTCCTAGGGGGAGAGGGAAACACCATATATTTT. Complete variable domain (other parts from reference TRBV5-4 and TRBJ1-3): ETGVTQSPTHLIKTRGQQVTLRCSSQSGHNTVSWYQQALGQGPQFIFQYYREEENGRGNFPPRFSGLQFPNYSSELNVNALELDDSALYLCASSFLGGEGNTIYFGEGSWLTVV.

The chain couples TRBV4-2 to TRBJ2-7; 14 nucleotides agree with TRBD2. The CDR3 covers 16 residues. V lost 1 base to trimming and J lost 6 bases; unmatched junction nucleotides: 5. Looked up from germline, CDR1 is LGHNA and CDR2 is YNFKEQ. CDR3 sequence reads: CASSQVGTSGRTEQYF. The CDR3, as DNA: TGTGCCAGCAGCCAAGTTGGGACTAGCGGGAGAACCGAGCAGTACTTC.

The V and J genes are TRBV28 and TRBJ1-3; D perhaps matches TRBD1 (6 bases). Germline CDR1 MDHEN, CDR2 SYDVKM. Deletions cut 3 bases from V and 4 bases from J, with 13 bases between. The CDR3 has 15 amino acids. The CDR3 bases are TGTGCCAGCAGTTTGTCCAACAGGGCCGGAAACACCATATATTTT. Protein product: CASSLSNRAGNTIYF.

The chain recombines TRBV21-1 with TRBJ1-1. TRBV21-1 is noted as a pseudogene. CDR3 length: 16 amino acids. CDR3 in amino acids: CASSKAKGGGAFEAFF. The CDR3 nucleotides read TGTGCCAGCAGCAAAGCGAAGGGCGGGGGGGCGTTTGAAGCTTTCTTT.

The V gene is TRBV5-1, the J gene TRBJ2-3, with D perhaps TRBD1 (5 bases). The CDR3 is 15 amino acids. Germline V gene lookup returns CDR1 SGHRS and CDR2 YFSETQ. Trimming took 2 bases from V and 0 from J, leaving 10 bases between them. The CDR3, as DNA: TGCGCCAGCAGCTTCTCTAGGGGAAGCACAGATACGCAGTATTTT. Amino acids: CASSFSRGSTDTQYF.

V gene TRBV28 combines with J gene TRBJ2-5, with TRBD2 as a possible D gene (7 bases). Germline CDR1 reads MDHEN; CDR2 reads SYDVKM. The CDR3 is 15 residues long. The V and J ends lost 8 bases and 5 bases respectively, with 21 bases between them. In DNA form, the CDR3 reads TGTGCCAGCTCCCTTGGCGGGGGCCTCGGGGAGACCCAGTACTTC. This sequence encodes CASSLGGGLGETQYF.

V usage is TRBV15 and J usage is TRBJ1-2; no definite D call. This CDR3 has 14 residues. The V and J ends lost 0 bases and 6 bases respectively, with 11 bases between them. Germline V gene data show CDR1 as LNHNV and CDR2 as YYDKDF (reference sequence). The CDR3 DNA sequence: TGTGCCACCAGCAGAGATTTAAAACGGGATGGCTACACCTTC. Residues: CATSRDLKRDGYTF.

V is TRBV19 and J is TRBJ2-2, with 7 bases lining up with TRBD1. Germline V gene sequence: CDR1 LNHDA, CDR2 SQIVND (reference sequence). Unmatched junction bases numbered 4, after V lost 6 bases and J lost 0 bases. The CDR3 spans 15 residues. CDR3 in amino acids: CASREDRPNTGELFF. The DNA for the CDR3 is TGTGCCAGTAGAGAGGACAGGCCGAACACCGGGGAGCTGTTTTTT.

J is TRBJ2-6 and V is TRBV5-6; D remains ambiguous. The CDR3 is made up of 15 amino acids. Per the germline V gene, CDR1 is SGHDT and CDR2 is YYEEEE. Trimming pared 2 bases from V and 1 base from J, leaving 7 bases between. DNA of the CDR3: TGTGCCAGCAGCTTATCAGGTTCTGGGGCCAACGTCCTGACTTTC. Translation: CASSLSGSGANVLTF.

The chain recombines TRBV28 with TRBJ1-5; 8 bases agree with TRBD1. The CDR3 is 15 residues long. J lost 0 bases, V lost 7 bases, and 5 bases had no gene match. Per germline, CDR1 MDHEN and CDR2 SYDVKM. CDR3 DNA sequence: TGTGCCAGCAAACTGACAGGGGTTAGCAATCAGCCCCAGCATTTT. The encoded protein is CASKLTGVSNQPQHF.

V gene TRBV5-1 combines with J gene TRBJ1-1, with D perhaps matching TRBD1 (5 bases). Between the trimmed V and J ends, which lost 2 bases and 0 bases, there was a span of 8 bases. CDR3 length: 14 residues. Germline CDR1 and CDR2: SGHRS and YFSETQ. CDR3 loop: CASSLWGVNTEAFF. The CDR3 nucleotides are TGCGCCAGCAGCTTATGGGGGGTGAACACTGAAGCTTTCTTT.

This sequence joins TRBV7-2 and TRBJ1-2; TRBD1 matches at 10 bases. With 5 bases clipped from V and 4 bases from J, the junction kept 4 bases outside the gene matches. Germline CDR1 reads SGHTA; CDR2 reads FQGNSA. The CDR3 consists of 14 residues. The CDR3 here is CASSDRGPSYGYTF. CDR3 DNA sequence: TGTGCCAGCAGCGACAGGGGGCCAAGCTATGGCTACACCTTC. Supplemented by reference TRBV7-2 and TRBJ1-2, the full variable domain reads GAGVSQSPSNKVTEKGKDVELRCDPISGHTALYWYRQSLGQGLEFLIYFQGNSAPDKSGLPSDRFSAERTGGSVSTLTIQRTQQEDSAVYLCASSDRGPSYGYTFGSGTRLTVV.

The chain joins TRBV7-2 to TRBJ2-7; D might be TRBD2 (6 bases). The V gene's germline CDR1 is SGHTA and CDR2 FQGNSA. The V end was cut by 2 bases, the J end by 3 bases, with 14 bases between. The CDR3 spans 15 residues. The CDR3 sequence: CASSLYPSESYEQYF. The CDR3 DNA sequence: TGTGCCAGCAGCTTATACCCTAGCGAAAGCTACGAGCAGTACTTC.

This rearrangement joins TRBV15 to TRBJ1-4; 9 nucleotides match TRBD1. The junction had 10 bases not matched to a gene; V was cut back by 4 bases and J by 7 bases. Germline loops: CDR1 LNHNV, CDR2 YYDKDF (reference sequence). CDR3 length: 16 residues. The CDR3 region is CATSILQGAGGEKLFF. CDR3 DNA sequence: TGTGCCACCAGCATATTACAGGGGGCCGGGGGTGAAAAACTGTTTTTT.

This chain uses TRBV7-2 with TRBJ2-7, with TRBD1 identical over 9 bases. CDR3 length: 14 residues. The V and J ends lost 4 bases and 0 bases, in that order; junction bases with no gene match: 1. The germline gives CDR1 SGHTA, CDR2 FQGNSA. The CDR3 spells CASSWGQGSYEQYF. DNA for the CDR3: TGTGCCAGCAGCTGGGGACAGGGCTCCTACGAGCAGTACTTC.

This clone was recorded only once. The rearrangement links TRBV28 to TRBJ2-7; tentatively, D is TRBD2 (5 bases). The CDR3 spans 13 residues. The V and J ends lost 8 bases and 2 bases respectively, with 13 bases between them. Germline V CDR1 and CDR2: MDHEN, SYDVKM. CDR3 bases: TGTGCCAGCGGAGACCCGGGGACCTACGAGCAGTACTTC. This encodes CASGDPGTYEQYF.

The sample holds a few counts of this clone. The rearrangement links TRBV5-1 to TRBJ2-7; 10 bases match TRBD2. CDR3 length: 18 residues. The germline CDR1 and CDR2 sequences are SGHRS and YFSETQ. Trimming at V came to 0 bases and at J to 4 bases, leaving 13 bases not matched to a gene. The CDR3 sequence is CASSLEAGSSGSWYEQYF. CDR3 DNA: TGCGCCAGCAGCTTGGAGGCGGGATCTAGCGGGAGCTGGTACGAGCAGTACTTC.

This chain joins TRBV5-6 and TRBJ2-5; 10 nucleotides match TRBD1. Germline CDR1 and CDR2: SGHDT and YYEEEE. V lost 5 bases and J lost 4; bases outside the gene matches: 2. The CDR3 covers 13 residues. The CDR3 coding sequence is TGTGCCAGCAGGACAGGGGGCAGAGAGACCCAGTACTTC. Translating gives CASRTGGRETQYF.

This sequence joins TRBV28 and TRBJ1-2; 10 bases match TRBD1. The CDR3 consists of 14 residues. Per the germline V gene, CDR1 is MDHEN and CDR2 is SYDVKM. V gave up 7 bases and J gave up 4 bases; unmatched junction bases: 6. The CDR3 protein is CASIDDRGLYGYTF. The CDR3 DNA is TGTGCCAGCATTGATGACAGGGGGCTCTATGGCTACACCTTC.

CDR3 sequence: CASSLGSSGRASEQYF. For the CDR3, the DNA is TGTGCCAGCAGCTTAGGATCCAGCGGGAGGGCCTCCGAGCAGTACTTC. This chain uses TRBV7-2 with TRBJ2-7; 10 bases align to TRBD2. The V gene end was trimmed by 1 base and the J gene end by 6 bases; junction bases not matched to a gene: 9. The germline V gene encodes CDR1 SGHTA and CDR2 FQGNSA. The CDR3 is 16 amino acids.

The chain carries TRBV2 and TRBJ1-2; weak D call: TRBD1 (5 bases). The CDR3 consists of 14 residues. Germline V gives CDR1 SNHLY, CDR2 FYNNEI. Trimming removed 6 bases at V and 1 base at J, with 12 bases between. In nucleotides, the CDR3 is TGTGCCAGCAGATTGACAGCCCTTAACTATGGCTACACCTTC. Translated: CASRLTALNYGYTF.

This clone was counted a single time. V usage is TRBV28 and J usage is TRBJ1-2; D perhaps matches TRBD1 (5 bases). This CDR3 comprises 15 residues. V was pared by 2 bases and J by 8 bases, with 18 bases between. The germline V gene encodes CDR1 MDHEN and CDR2 SYDVKM. CDR3: CASSLTGTPVGGYTF. The CDR3, as DNA: TGTGCCAGCAGTTTAACCGGGACTCCGGTCGGGGGCTACACCTTC.

This chain links TRBV18 with TRBJ2-7, with D maybe TRBD2 (6 bases). In germline, CDR1 is KGHSH, CDR2 LQKENI. The CDR3 runs to 13 residues. V lost 3 bases and J 3 bases, leaving 9 bases between the germline ends. The CDR3: CASSPAGIYEQYF. The CDR3 DNA sequence: TGTGCCAGCTCACCGGCGGGGATCTACGAGCAGTACTTC.

The V and J genes are TRBV27 and TRBJ2-7; D is possibly TRBD1 (6 bases). There are 15 residues in the CDR3. Trimming stripped 0 bases from V and 2 bases from J, with 11 bases between. From germline, CDR1 is MNHEY and CDR2 SMNVEV (reference sequence). The CDR3 region has the DNA TGTGCCAGCAGTTTATCAGGGGGTGCCCCCTACGAGCAGTACTTC. It translates to CASSLSGGAPYEQYF.

The chain joins TRBV27 to TRBJ2-7, with TRBD2 matching 9 bases. CDR1 MNHEY and CDR2 SMNVEV come from the germline V gene (reference sequence). The CDR3 sequence is 14 residues long. After removal of 4 bases from V and 2 bases from J, the junction contained 3 bases not matched to a gene. CDR3 DNA: TGTGCCAGCAGTTCGTTAGCGGGAGCCTACGAGCAGTACTTC. The encoded protein is CASSSLAGAYEQYF.

CDR3 sequence (DNA): TGCGCCAGCAGTGAGGGGACAGTCACTGAAGCTTTCTTT. Amino acids: CASSEGTVTEAFF. The V call is TRBV10-1, the J call TRBJ1-1; 7 nucleotides match TRBD1. The CDR3 runs 13 residues. With V trimmed by 2 bases and J by 4 bases, 1 base remained unmatched. Per germline, CDR1 WNHNN and CDR2 SYGVQD (reference sequence).

The gene calls are TRBV4-1 and TRBJ2-1; 7 nucleotides align to TRBD1. Per germline, CDR1 MGHRA and CDR2 YSYEKL. With V trimmed by 3 bases and J by 7 bases, 12 bases remained unmatched. The CDR3 totals 16 residues. The CDR3 reads CASSQNQGVLDNEQFF. The CDR3 DNA reads as TGCGCCAGCAGCCAGAATCAGGGGGTACTAGATAATGAGCAGTTCTTC.

This chain connects TRBV19 to TRBJ1-1, with 10 bases fitting TRBD1. This CDR3 has 16 residues. Per germline, CDR1 LNHDA and CDR2 SQIVND (reference sequence). V dropped 8 bases and J dropped 7; count of bases not matched to a gene: 16. This CDR3 reads CASRKGETGGAGEAFF. CDR3 bases: TGTGCCAGTCGCAAAGGAGAGACAGGGGGCGCCGGTGAAGCTTTCTTT.